This TCR beta chain was recorded in a study of vaccination and CD4 T cells after COVID-19. Across the study: Post-vaccine sample collection happened at a median of approximately 79 days after dose two, ranging 14 to 241. Study-wide results and caveats: The median number of SARS-CoV-2-reactive clonotypes increased from approximately 21 to 38, a change that did not reach significance.

An Oncomine TCR Beta short-read assay was used to sequence the DNA from cultured CD4+ T cells. TCRdb used MiXCR to reprocess the PCR reads, holding one entry per CDR3 protein. The sample holds some 8,100 distinct CDR3 sequences, 45% to 55% seen once. The V and J ends lost 6 bases and 3 bases, in that order; junction bases with no gene match: 6. The CDR3 sequence is 14 residues long. Per the germline V gene, CDR1 is MNHNS and CDR2 is SASEGT. The treatment: approximately 11-day PBMC culture with coronavirus spike peptide pools or control peptides (ViraFEST assay). In the ViraFEST assay, peptide-pool expansion preceded TCR sequencing of expanded clonotypes. With respect to this clonotype: Its target is unknown.

Sequenced sample: CD4+ T cells from blood, cultured in vitro. This receptor was identified in a human donor who had recovered from COVID-19. The chain is built from TRBV6-1 and TRBJ2-3, with 7 bases aligning to TRBD1. The CDR3 DNA reads as TGTGCCAGCAGCAGGGACAGATCAACAGATACGCAGTATTTT. It specifies CASSRDRSTDTQYF.